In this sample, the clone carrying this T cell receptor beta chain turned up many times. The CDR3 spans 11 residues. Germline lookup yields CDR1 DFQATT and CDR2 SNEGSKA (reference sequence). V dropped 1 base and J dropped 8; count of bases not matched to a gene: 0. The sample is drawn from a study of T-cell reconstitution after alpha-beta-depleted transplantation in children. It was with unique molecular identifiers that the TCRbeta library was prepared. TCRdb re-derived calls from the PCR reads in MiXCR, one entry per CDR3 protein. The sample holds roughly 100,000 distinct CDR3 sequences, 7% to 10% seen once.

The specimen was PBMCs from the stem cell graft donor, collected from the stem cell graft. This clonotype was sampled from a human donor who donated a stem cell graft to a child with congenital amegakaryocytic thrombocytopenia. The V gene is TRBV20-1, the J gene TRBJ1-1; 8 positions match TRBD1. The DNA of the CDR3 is TGCAGTGCTAGAGGGGACAGGGAAGCTTTCTTT. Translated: CSARGDREAFF.